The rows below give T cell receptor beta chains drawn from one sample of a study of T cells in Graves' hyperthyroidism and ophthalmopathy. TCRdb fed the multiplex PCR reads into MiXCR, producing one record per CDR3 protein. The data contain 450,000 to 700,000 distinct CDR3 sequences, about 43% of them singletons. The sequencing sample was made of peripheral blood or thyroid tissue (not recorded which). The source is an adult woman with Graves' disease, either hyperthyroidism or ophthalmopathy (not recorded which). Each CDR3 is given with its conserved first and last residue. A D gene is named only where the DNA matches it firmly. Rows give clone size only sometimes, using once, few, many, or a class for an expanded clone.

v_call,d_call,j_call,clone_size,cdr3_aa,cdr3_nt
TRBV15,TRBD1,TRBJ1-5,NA,CAVRDRGYQPQHF,TGTGCCGTCCGGGACAGGGGGTATCAGCCCCAGCATTTT
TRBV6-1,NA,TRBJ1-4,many,CASRRGGLDEKLFF,TGTGCCAGCAGGCGGGGGGGGTTGGATGAAAAACTGTTTTTT
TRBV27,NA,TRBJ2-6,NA,CASSFTGTSGANVLTF,TGTGCCAGCAGCTTCACAGGGACATCTGGGGCCAACGTCCTGACTTTC
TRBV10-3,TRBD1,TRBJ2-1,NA,CAISIDRGANEQFF,TGTGCCATCAGTATTGACAGGGGGGCCAATGAGCAGTTCTTC
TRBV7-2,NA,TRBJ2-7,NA,CASSLMSSYEQYF,TGTGCCAGCAGCTTAATGAGCTCCTACGAGCAGTACTTC
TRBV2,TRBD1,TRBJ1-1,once,CASSDQGAIGTEAFF,TGTGCCAGCAGTGATCAGGGGGCTATCGGCACTGAAGCTTTCTTT
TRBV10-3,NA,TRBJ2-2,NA,CAIGNKNTGELSW,TGTGCCATCGGAAACAAGAACACCGGGGAGCTGTCTTGG
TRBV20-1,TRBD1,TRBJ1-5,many,CSARVQGDQPQHF,TGCAGTGCTAGAGTACAGGGGGATCAGCCCCAGCATTTT
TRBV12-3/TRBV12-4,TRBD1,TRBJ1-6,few,CASSIRQGNSPLHF,TGTGCCAGCAGTATCCGACAGGGGAATTCACCCCTCCACTTT
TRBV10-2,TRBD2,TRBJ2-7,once,CASMEAGAYEQYF,TGCGCCAGCATGGAAGCGGGAGCCTACGAGCAGTACTTC
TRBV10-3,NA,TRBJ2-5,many,CATGGLAETQYF,TGTGCCACCGGGGGTTTAGCGGAGACCCAGTACTTC
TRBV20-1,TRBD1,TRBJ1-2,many,CSALRTGVSYGYTF,TGCAGTGCTCTACGGACAGGGGTTAGCTATGGCTACACCTTC
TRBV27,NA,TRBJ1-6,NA,CASTGGGNSPLHF,TGTGCCAGCACCGGGGGGGGTAATTCACCCCTCCACTTT
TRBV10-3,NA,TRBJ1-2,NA,CAISESVQGIYYGYTF,TGTGCCATCAGTGAGTCGGTGCAGGGGATCTACTATGGCTACACCTTC
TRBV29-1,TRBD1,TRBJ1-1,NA,CSVTGALGTEAFF,TGCAGCGTGACAGGGGCCTTGGGCACTGAAGCTTTCTTT
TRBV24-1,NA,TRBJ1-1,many,CATSDLARGEAFF,TGTGCCACCAGTGATTTGGCCCGGGGTGAAGCTTTCTTT
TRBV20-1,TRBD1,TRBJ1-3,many,CSARQGLSGNTIYF,TGCAGTGCTCGACAGGGTCTCTCTGGAAACACCATATATTTT
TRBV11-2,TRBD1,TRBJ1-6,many,CASSRQGQNSPLHF,TGTGCCAGCAGCCGACAGGGTCAGAATTCACCCCTCCACTTT
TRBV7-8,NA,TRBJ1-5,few,CASSVQREQPQHF,TGTGCCAGCAGTGTACAGAGAGAGCAGCCCCAGCATTTT
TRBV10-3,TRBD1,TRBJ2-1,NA,CAISEGLGTVQFF,TGTGCCATCAGTGAGGGCCTAGGGACAGTCCAGTTCTTC
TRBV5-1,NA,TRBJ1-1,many,CASSLAGTVNTEAFF,TGCGCCAGCAGCTTGGCCGGGACGGTGAACACTGAAGCTTTCTTT
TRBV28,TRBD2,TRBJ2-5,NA,CASSRGREAETQYF,TGTGCCAGCAGCCGGGGCCGGGAGGCAGAGACCCAGTACTTC
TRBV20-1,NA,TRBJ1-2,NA,CSARRGSSLYGYTF,TGCAGTGCTAGGAGGGGGTCGTCTCTTTATGGCTACACCTTC
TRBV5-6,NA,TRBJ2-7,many,CASTFQNVEVLKQYF,TGTGCCAGCACCTTCCAGAACGTAGAAGTCCTCAAGCAGTACTTC
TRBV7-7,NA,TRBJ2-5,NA,CASSLSLGWETQYF,TGTGCCAGCAGCTTATCCCTAGGGTGGGAGACCCAGTACTTC
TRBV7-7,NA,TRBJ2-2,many,CASSLMDTGELFF,TGTGCTAGCAGCTTAATGGATACCGGGGAGCTGTTTTTT
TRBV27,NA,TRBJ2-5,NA,CASSFGGEGETQYF,TGTGCCAGCAGTTTCGGGGGCGAGGGGGAGACCCAGTACTTC
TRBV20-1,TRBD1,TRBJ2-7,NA,CSEAGGYEQYF,TGCAGTGAAGCAGGGGGCTACGAGCAGTACTTC
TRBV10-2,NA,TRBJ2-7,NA,CASSVGRSYEQYF,TGCGCCAGCAGTGTTGGCAGATCCTACGAGCAGTACTTC
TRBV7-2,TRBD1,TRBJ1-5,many,CASNLPTGTSNQPQHF,TGTGCCAGCAACCTACCGACAGGGACGAGCAATCAGCCCCAGCATTTT
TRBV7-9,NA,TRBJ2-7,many,CASSPDSHYEQYF,TGTGCCAGCAGCCCGGACAGTCACTACGAGCAGTACTTC
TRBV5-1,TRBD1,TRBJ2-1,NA,CASSFRGGQGYEQFF,TGCGCCAGCAGCTTCCGGGGTGGACAGGGTTATGAGCAGTTCTTC
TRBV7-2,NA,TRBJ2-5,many,CASRQGGGRPTGTQYF,TGTGCCAGCAGACAGGGGGGGGGGCGGCCTACGGGGACCCAGTACTTC
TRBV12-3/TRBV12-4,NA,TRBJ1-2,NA,CASSLGSGSYTF,TGTGCCAGCAGTTTAGGTTCCGGGAGCTACACCTTC
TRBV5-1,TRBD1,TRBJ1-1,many,CASSVLTGGETEAFF,TGCGCCAGCAGCGTCCTGACAGGGGGCGAAACTGAAGCTTTCTTT
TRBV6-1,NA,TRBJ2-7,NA,CASKMAGTSSYEQYF,TGTGCCAGTAAAATGGCCGGGACATCTTCCTACGAGCAGTACTTC
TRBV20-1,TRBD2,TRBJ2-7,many,CSARDPGSGRLFAEQYF,TGCAGTGCTAGAGATCCTGGGAGCGGGAGGCTTTTCGCCGAGCAGTACTTC
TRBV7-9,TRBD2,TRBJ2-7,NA,CASSLPLAGAAYEQYF,TGTGCCAGCAGCTTGCCTCTAGCGGGTGCAGCCTACGAGCAGTACTTC
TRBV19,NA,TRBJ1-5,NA,CASRGVNQPQHF,TGTGCCAGTAGGGGGGTCAATCAGCCCCAGCATTTT
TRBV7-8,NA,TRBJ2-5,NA,CASSPERSSYGETQYF,TGTGCCAGCAGCCCCGAGAGAAGTTCTTATGGCGAGACCCAGTACTTC
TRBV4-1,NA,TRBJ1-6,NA,CASSQIGEALHF,TGCGCCAGCAGCCAAATAGGGGAGGCCCTCCACTTT
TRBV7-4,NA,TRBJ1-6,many,CASSLKRPRVNSPLHF,TGTGCCAGCAGCTTAAAGAGACCGAGAGTTAATTCACCCCTCCACTTT
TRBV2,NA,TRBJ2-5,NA,CASSLWESETQYF,TGTGCCAGCAGCCTTTGGGAGTCGGAGACCCAGTACTTC